Listed here are 10 T cell receptor beta chains from one sample, sequenced in a study of T cell responses to AZD1222 COVID-19 vaccine. This table comes from immunoSEQ multiplex PCR, and its TCRdb copy is limited to in-frame clones, with some not included. The repertoire holds fewer than 90,000 clones, with around nine tenths as singletons. Sequencing used peripheral blood, obtained 28 days after the second AZD1222 dose. The receptors were sampled from an adult who received the AZD1222 COVID-19 vaccine.

The V gene is TRBV5-1, the J gene TRBJ1-1, with 7 bases matching TRBD1. V lost 5 bases and J lost 10; bases outside the gene matches: 20. CDR1 and CDR2 (germline): SGHRS, YFSETQ. CDR3 length: 16 amino acids. CDR3 protein: CASRPTPDRPTGRAFF. In nucleotides, the CDR3 is TGCGCCAGCAGACCTACCCCGGACAGGCCGACGGGGAGAGCTTTCTTT.

As DNA, the CDR3 is TGTGCCAGCAGCTTAGTTGGGGTGGATGGCTACACCTTC. The encoded protein is CASSLVGVDGYTF. The rearrangement links TRBV11-3 to TRBJ1-2; D call uncertain. This CDR3 has 13 amino acids. Trimming pared 1 base from V and 6 bases from J, leaving 9 bases between. CDR1 is SGHNT and CDR2 is YENEEA in the germline V gene.

This clone qualifies as medium-sized. The chain recombines TRBV4-1 with TRBJ1-5; D ambiguous. The CDR3 is 13 amino acids. Per the germline V gene, CDR1 is MGHRA and CDR2 is YSYEKL. Trimming removed 5 bases from V and 5 bases from J, with 10 bases in between. For the CDR3, the DNA is TGCGCCAGCAGCTATAAGGGCGATCAGCCCCAGCATTTT. Translating gives CASSYKGDQPQHF.

This sequence joins TRBV6-2 or TRBV6-3 and TRBJ1-1; D call uncertain. This CDR3 is 14 amino acids long. The V gene's germline CDR1 is MNHEY and CDR2 SVGEGT. The ends were cut back, 3 bases at V and 2 bases at J, with 10 bases in the middle. The CDR3 protein is CASSYLAGNTEAFF. The DNA of the CDR3 is TGTGCCAGCAGTTATTTGGCGGGAAACACTGAAGCTTTCTTT.

The chain links TRBV6-5 to TRBJ1-2, with D unresolved. The CDR3 is 11 residues long. Germline lookup yields CDR1 MNHEY and CDR2 SVGAGI. Trimming stripped 2 bases from V and 7 bases from J, with 5 bases between. The CDR3 spells CASSYEGGYTF. The CDR3 DNA sequence: TGTGCCAGCAGTTACGAGGGTGGCTACACCTTC.

The chain combines TRBV5-1 with TRBJ1-1; 10 nucleotides align to TRBD1. The CDR3 runs 14 residues. Germline trimming cut 9 bases from V and 0 bases from J; bases unmatched to any gene: 5. Germline assignment: CDR1 SGHRS and CDR2 YFSETQ. The CDR3, as DNA: TGCGCCACCGGGACAGGGGTTCTGAACACTGAAGCTTTCTTT. It is translated as CATGTGVLNTEAFF.

This clone showed up just once. The V and J genes are TRBV19 and TRBJ1-4, with 7 bases fitting TRBD1. CDR1 LNHDA and CDR2 SQIVND come from the germline V gene (reference sequence). CDR3 length: 17 amino acids. Losses at the gene ends were 1 base for V and 0 bases for J; bases not matched to a gene: 5. The CDR3 bases are TGTGCCAGTAGTATAGCTCTCGGGACAGCAACTAATGAAAAACTGTTTTTT. Encoded protein: CASSIALGTATNEKLFF.

J is TRBJ1-4 and V is TRBV7-9; no clear D. This CDR3 comprises 12 residues. Germline CDR1 SEHNR, CDR2 FQNEAQ (reference sequence). V was shortened by 5 bases and J by 11 bases, with 12 bases between the two germline ends. The CDR3 DNA reads as TGTGCCAGCAGCACAAAGACCGAGAAACTGTTTTTT. The encoded protein is CASSTKTEKLFF.

The chain uses TRBV5-1 and TRBJ1-2; D not certain. The V gene's germline CDR1 is SGHRS and CDR2 YFSETQ. The CDR3 loop spans 15 amino acids. Trimming left V 0 bases short and J 4 bases short, with 13 bases between. Written as DNA, the CDR3 is TGCGCCAGCAGCTTGGTTGCCTCAGCCGGCTATGGCTACACCTTC. This codes for CASSLVASAGYGYTF.

The rearrangement links TRBV18 to TRBJ2-7; possibly TRBD2 for D (6 bases). Germline assignment: CDR1 KGHSH and CDR2 LQKENI. With 3 bases removed from V and 4 bases from J, the gap between germline ends came to 13 bases. The CDR3 is 14 amino acids. The CDR3 region has the DNA TGTGCCAGCTCACCCGGAGCGGGTCTGTACGAGCAGTACTTC. The encoded protein is CASSPGAGLYEQYF. Looking up the rest from reference TRBV18 and TRBJ2-7 gives the full variable domain: NAGVMQNPRHLVRRRGQEARLRCSPMKGHSHVYWYRQLPEEGLKFMVYLQKENIIDESGMPKERFSAEFPKEGPSILRIQQVVRGDSAAYFCASSPGAGLYEQYFGPGTRLTVT.